These 15 T cell receptor beta chains were all obtained from the same sample, sequenced in a study of blood T cell repertoires in COVID-19. Profiling relied on immunoSEQ multiplex PCR, and the TCRdb table lists in-frame clones only, not all of them. Seen here are around 200,000 clones, about four fifths observed once, and the top ten hold 2% to 3%. Sequencing was done on a sample of peripheral blood. The receptors originated from a woman in her 40s with active or convalescent COVID-19.

The genes are TRBV27 and TRBJ2-2; no clear D. V lost 3 bases to trimming and J lost 7 bases, with 6 bases between them. Germline V CDR1 and CDR2: MNHEY, SMNVEV (reference sequence). The CDR3 is 12 residues long. For the CDR3, the DNA is TGTGCCAGCAGTTTGAACTACGGGGAGCTGTTTTTT. Translated: CASSLNYGELFF.

The J gene is TRBJ1-2, the V gene TRBV29-1; 12 nucleotides agree with TRBD1. J gave up 3 bases and V 8 bases, and 7 bases lay outside the gene matches. Germline CDR1 and CDR2: SQVTM and ANQGSEA. The CDR3 totals 14 residues. The CDR3 protein is CSSRDRGPDYGYTF. The CDR3 nucleotides are TGCAGCTCGAGGGACAGGGGGCCTGACTATGGCTACACCTTC.

This clone was picked up many times. This chain links TRBV20-1 with TRBJ2-1; 7 nucleotides align to TRBD2. The CDR3 has 12 amino acids. Trimming removed 3 bases from V and 15 bases from J; junction bases left unmatched: 11. The germline gives CDR1 DFQATT, CDR2 SNEGSKA (reference sequence). The CDR3 DNA sequence: TGCAGTGCTAGTGCGCCTTCGGCGGGAGCGTTCTTC. Translation: CSASAPSAGAFF.

This rearrangement joins TRBV15 to TRBJ2-5; D call uncertain. The CDR3 length is 12 residues. Germline V CDR1 and CDR2: LNHNV, YYDKDF (reference sequence). Deletions cut 0 bases from V and 5 bases from J, with 4 bases between. Here the CDR3 DNA reads TGTGCCACCAGCAGAGATGAGGAGACCCAGTACTTC. Translation: CATSRDEETQYF.

This sequence joins TRBV4-1 and TRBJ1-1; D gene uncertain. V lost 3 bases, J lost 3 bases, and 11 bases lay in between. CDR1 MGHRA and CDR2 YSYEKL come from the germline V gene. The CDR3 is made up of 14 amino acids. The CDR3 nucleotides read TGCGCCAGCAGCCATCAAGGCGGGTACACTGAAGCTTTCTTT. This gives the protein CASSHQGGYTEAFF.

This clone came up a few times. This chain's CDR3 is CASSEFAGQGGTYEQYF. Here the CDR3 DNA reads TGTGCCAGCAGTGAGTTTGCTGGGCAGGGGGGTACCTACGAGCAGTACTTC. The chain is built from TRBV2 and TRBJ2-7; TRBD1 might be the D (7 bases). Trimming left V 3 bases short and J 2 bases short, with 20 bases between. This CDR3 has 17 residues. Germline V gene sequence: CDR1 SNHLY, CDR2 FYNNEI.

The chain couples TRBV6-5 to TRBJ1-4; D perhaps matches TRBD1 (6 bases). From germline, CDR1 is MNHEY and CDR2 SVGAGI. Trimming took off 4 bases at V and 7 bases at J, with 13 bases between the two ends. The CDR3 is 14 amino acids. The CDR3: CASSWQGIGEKLFF. CDR3 in DNA: TGTGCCAGCAGTTGGCAGGGGATAGGTGAAAAACTGTTTTTT.

The V and J genes are TRBV27 and TRBJ1-1; D gene unclear. Germline CDR1 and CDR2: MNHEY and SMNVEV (reference sequence). Trimming removed 4 bases at V and 4 bases at J, with 16 bases between. This CDR3 is built from 15 residues. CDR3 nucleotide sequence: TGTGCCAGCAGTTCGAAGGCTATACGGGGCACTGAAGCTTTCTTT. As protein: CASSSKAIRGTEAFF.

J is TRBJ1-3 and V is TRBV6-5, with D unclear. This CDR3 is built from 12 residues. Germline V CDR1 and CDR2: MNHEY, SVGAGI. The CDR3, as DNA: TGTGCGTCCGGGTACTCTGGAAACACCATATATTTT. Its translation is CASGYSGNTIYF.

The chain employs TRBV4-1 and TRBJ2-1; TRBD2 matches 10 bases. CDR1 MGHRA and CDR2 YSYEKL come from the germline V gene. This CDR3 is 16 amino acids long. The V and J ends lost 1 base and 4 bases, in that order; junction bases with no gene match: 4. CDR3 DNA sequence: TGCGCCAGCAGCCAAGCCCTAGCGGGGGTGTACAATGAGCAGTTCTTC. This codes for CASSQALAGVYNEQFF.

Here the CDR3 reads CASSEQISNTEAFF. CDR3 bases: TGTGCCAGTAGTGAACAGATTTCGAACACTGAAGCTTTCTTT. V gene TRBV19 combines with J gene TRBJ1-1; D is unresolved. V was clipped by 5 bases and J by 1 base, with 11 bases between them. The CDR3 extends over 14 amino acids. CDR1 is LNHDA and CDR2 is SQIVND in the germline V gene (reference sequence).

V is TRBV11-3 and J is TRBJ2-7, with no clear D. CDR3 length equals 14 residues. Germline CDR1 is SGHNT and CDR2 is YENEEA. Trimming removed 5 bases at V and 0 bases at J, with 11 bases between. The DNA of the CDR3 is TGTGCCAGCAGCCTCCCCCCGGGCTCCTACGAGCAGTACTTC. Amino acids: CASSLPPGSYEQYF. The whole variable domain, remainder taken from reference TRBV11-3 and TRBJ2-7, is EAGVVQSPRYKIIEKKQPVAFWCNPISGHNTLYWYLQNLGQGPELLIRYENEEAVDDSQLPKDRFSAERLKGVDSTLKIQPAELGDSAVYLCASSLPPGSYEQYFGPGTRLTVT.

This clone was observed a single time. CDR3 sequence (DNA): TGTGCTAGTGGTTTAGTAGCGGGAAGGGATGAGCAGTTCTTC. Encoded protein: CASGLVAGRDEQFF. The chain joins TRBV12-5 to TRBJ2-1, with TRBD2 identical over 8 bases. J lost 8 bases, V lost 3 bases, and 6 bases had no gene match. This CDR3 has 14 amino acids. Germline lookup yields CDR1 LGHNT and CDR2 FRNRAP.

CDR3 sequence: CAISDDGQGAYGYTF. As DNA, the CDR3 is TGTGCCATCAGTGACGACGGACAGGGGGCATATGGCTACACCTTC. The chain uses TRBV10-3 and TRBJ1-2, with 11 nucleotides matching TRBD1. This CDR3 region has 15 residues. After removal of 3 bases from V and 5 bases from J, the junction contained 5 bases not matched to a gene. Germline CDR1 is ENHRY and CDR2 is SYGVKD.

The chain is built from TRBV5-4 and TRBJ1-1; D is unresolved. The CDR3 runs to 14 residues. V was clipped by 0 bases and J by 0 bases, with 6 bases between them. The germline gives CDR1 SGHNT, CDR2 YYREEE (reference sequence). Here the CDR3 reads CASSLAQLNTEAFF. The CDR3 DNA is TGTGCCAGCAGCTTGGCACAGCTGAACACTGAAGCTTTCTTT.